These 25 T cell receptor beta chains originate from one sample sequenced in a study of CD8 T cells in Susac syndrome. RNA, at roughly 0.5 to 1 ug, was reverse transcribed with random hexamers. One entry per CDR3 protein, called by TCRdb with MiXCR from the immunoSEQ multiplex PCR reads. The top ten clones hold 0.2% to 0.25% of a sample with about 300,000 distinct CDR3 sequences, 70% to 90% of them seen once. The sample taken for sequencing was CD8+ T cells from PBMCs. The receptors stem from a human donor with multiple sclerosis.

The rearrangement joins TRBV18 to TRBJ2-7, with D perhaps given as TRBD1 or TRBD2 (5 bases each). The V and J ends lost 6 bases and 0 bases respectively, with 15 bases between them. This CDR3 contains 15 residues. Germline CDR1 is KGHSH and CDR2 is LQKENI. CDR3 bases: TGTGCCAGCTCCCGACGGGACGGAAGCTCCTACGAGCAGTACTTC. This codes for CASSRRDGSSYEQYF.

This rearrangement joins TRBV10-3 to TRBJ2-5; the match to TRBD2 covers 7 bases. With V trimmed by 2 bases and J by 5 bases, 14 bases remained unmatched. This CDR3 comprises 17 residues. CDR1 ENHRY and CDR2 SYGVKD come from the germline V gene. The CDR3 bases are TGTGCCATCAGTGAGCCGTATTTCGGGGGGAGATGGGAGACCCAGTACTTC. Protein: CAISEPYFGGRWETQYF.

V and J are TRBV9 and TRBJ1-1; D gene uncertain. Trimming pared 0 bases from V and 1 base from J, leaving 7 bases between. The CDR3 spans 14 residues. The germline V gene has CDR1 SGDLS and CDR2 YYNGEE. The CDR3 protein is CASSVVRENTEAFF. The DNA of the CDR3 is TGTGCCAGCAGCGTAGTAAGGGAGAACACTGAAGCTTTCTTT.

V usage is TRBV6-5 and J usage is TRBJ2-3; D gene ambiguous. Per the germline V gene, CDR1 is MNHEY and CDR2 is SVGAGI. This CDR3 is built from 13 residues. V was shortened by 2 bases and J by 1 base, with 4 bases between the two germline ends. In nucleotides, the CDR3 is TGTGCCAGCAGTTACAAGGGCACAGATACGCAGTATTTT. It is translated as CASSYKGTDTQYF.

This chain links TRBV2 with TRBJ1-1, with D possibly matching TRBD1 (6 bases). This CDR3 region has 17 residues. V gave up 6 bases and J gave up 0 bases, with 20 bases separating them. Germline CDR1 SNHLY, CDR2 FYNNEI. CDR3 DNA sequence: TGTGCCAGCAGGCTCCCTAGTCGGGGACAACTGAACACTGAAGCTTTCTTT. Its protein product is CASRLPSRGQLNTEAFF. The variable domain in full, with the rest retrieved from reference TRBV2 and TRBJ1-1, is EPEVTQTPSHQVTQMGQEVILRCVPISNHLYFYWYRQILGQKVEFLVSFYNNEISEKSEIFDDQFSVERPDGSNFTLKIRSTKLEDSAMYFCASRLPSRGQLNTEAFFGQGTRLTVV.

Turning to this clonotype: One end of the junction is discordant with germline, which a read error may explain. The chain couples TRBV19 to TRBJ2-2; 10 nucleotides agree with TRBD2. Germline V gene sequence: CDR1 LNHDA, CDR2 SQIVND (reference sequence). The CDR3 consists of 16 residues. CDR3 region: CASSIGLAGVTGELLF. CDR3 nucleotide sequence: TGTGCCAGTAGTATAGGCCTAGCGGGAGTCACCGGGGAGCTGCTTTTT.

The chain carries TRBV4-2 and TRBJ1-1; the match to TRBD1 covers 8 bases. The germline V gene has CDR1 LGHNA and CDR2 YNFKEQ. The V gene end was trimmed by 4 bases and the J gene end by 0 bases; junction bases not matched to a gene: 4. This CDR3 has 15 residues. The CDR3 sequence is CASSPRTGMNTEAFF. The CDR3, as DNA: TGTGCCAGCAGCCCGCGGACAGGGATGAACACTGAAGCTTTCTTT.

This chain links TRBV4-3 with TRBJ2-1; TRBD2 agrees at 8 bases. CDR1 is LGHNA and CDR2 is YSLEER in the germline V gene. CDR3 length: 15 residues. Trimming took 1 base from V and 7 from J; bases not matched to a gene: 6. CDR3 protein: CASSQGRGAWNEQFF. The CDR3 coding sequence is TGCGCCAGCAGCCAAGGGCGGGGGGCTTGGAATGAGCAGTTCTTC.

This chain uses TRBV5-6 with TRBJ2-1; possibly TRBD2 for D (6 bases). Trimming removed 4 bases from V and 4 bases from J, with 15 bases in between. The CDR3 extends over 15 amino acids. Germline CDR1 is SGHDT and CDR2 is YYEEEE. The chain's CDR3 is CASSPAAGKYNEQFF. In nucleotides, the CDR3 is TGTGCCAGCAGCCCCGCGGCGGGAAAGTACAATGAGCAGTTCTTC.

In this sample, this clonotype turned up a few times. This sequence joins TRBV6-2 or TRBV6-3 and TRBJ2-3, with a possible D match to TRBD2 (6 bases). Trimming pared 4 bases from V and 0 bases from J, leaving 11 bases between. Germline assignment: CDR1 MNHEY and CDR2 SVGEGT. The CDR3 has 15 residues. The CDR3 loop reads CASSSLAASTDTQYF. The CDR3 bases are TGTGCCAGCAGTTCCTTAGCGGCTAGCACAGATACGCAGTATTTT.

This chain connects TRBV20-1 to TRBJ2-7, with TRBD2 matching over 11 bases. The CDR3 is made up of 17 amino acids. Germline assignment: CDR1 DFQATT and CDR2 SNEGSKA (reference sequence). Trimming cost V 0 bases and J 4 bases; bases outside gene matches: 11. The CDR3 nucleotides are TGCAGTGCTAGAGATCCTCCACCACTAGCGGGAGTTTACGAGCAGTACTTC. This gives the protein CSARDPPPLAGVYEQYF.

This chain joins TRBV5-1 and TRBJ2-1, with 8 bases that match TRBD2. V shed 2 bases, J shed 7 bases, and the junction held 11 bases outside the gene matches. The CDR3 length is 16 residues. The V gene's germline CDR1 is SGHRS and CDR2 YFSETQ. CDR3 in DNA: TGCGCCAGCAGCTTCCCCACAGCGGGAGCCCCAAATGAGCAGTTCTTC. Its translation: CASSFPTAGAPNEQFF.

The chain employs TRBV25-1 and TRBJ1-2; TRBD1 might be the D (6 bases). Looked up from germline, CDR1 is MGHDK and CDR2 is SYGVNS. The CDR3 contains 18 residues. With 2 bases removed from V and 2 bases from J, the gap between germline ends came to 21 bases. For the CDR3, the DNA is TGTGCCAGCAGTGAACCCACATCAGGGGAGGTTTCCAACTATGGCTACACCTTC. Its protein product is CASSEPTSGEVSNYGYTF.

The genes are TRBV27 and TRBJ2-7, with 8 bases lining up with TRBD1. The CDR3 length is 13 residues. V trimming: 6 bases; J trimming: 5 bases; junction bases outside the gene matches: 6. Per the germline V gene, CDR1 is MNHEY and CDR2 is SMNVEV (reference sequence). Written as DNA, the CDR3 is TGTGCCAGCAGCATCACGGACAGGGACGAGCAGTACTTC. Its protein is CASSITDRDEQYF.

This chain links TRBV27 with TRBJ2-1; no clear D. The CDR3 spans 14 residues. The V end was cut by 5 bases, the J end by 7 bases, with 15 bases between. Germline CDR1 reads MNHEY; CDR2 reads SMNVEV (reference sequence). The CDR3 sequence: CASSPALLTNEQFF. DNA of the CDR3: TGTGCCAGCAGTCCTGCCCTCCTGACAAATGAGCAGTTCTTC.

The V and J genes are TRBV27 and TRBJ2-1; D uncertain. V was pared by 2 bases and J by 5 bases, with 7 bases between. Germline loops: CDR1 MNHEY, CDR2 SMNVEV (reference sequence). The CDR3 is 13 residues long. The CDR3 loop is CASSLLGNNEQFF. CDR3 sequence (DNA): TGTGCCAGCAGTTTACTAGGGAACAATGAGCAGTTCTTC.

The rearrangement joins TRBV6-1 to TRBJ2-2; no definite D call. Germline V gives CDR1 MNHNS, CDR2 SASEGT. This CDR3 contains 16 residues. The ends were cut back, 10 bases at V and 5 bases at J, with 23 bases in the middle. CDR3: CATSLSKRSRTGELFF. The CDR3 DNA is TGTGCCACCTCACTCTCGAAACGATCCCGGACCGGGGAGCTGTTTTTT.

The CDR3, as DNA: TGTGCCAGCAGCTTAGAAAATGAATGGGAAAAACTGTTTTTT. Translation: CASSLENEWEKLFF. The chain combines TRBV11-2 with TRBJ1-4; no reliable D call. This CDR3 has 14 residues. V lost 0 bases and J 8 bases, leaving 10 bases between the germline ends. CDR1 is SGHAT and CDR2 is FQNNGV in the germline V gene.

The chain employs TRBV7-2 and TRBJ2-3; D gene unclear. Germline CDR1 reads SGHTA; CDR2 reads FQGNSA. The CDR3 spans 14 residues. V was clipped by 3 bases and J by 2 bases, with 9 bases between them. CDR3 sequence: CASSLVLITDTQYF. CDR3 nucleotides: TGTGCCAGCAGCTTGGTGCTCATCACAGATACGCAGTATTTT.

The chain employs TRBV27 and TRBJ2-7; the D is unclear. The CDR3 has 14 amino acids. V was clipped by 6 bases and J by 2 bases, with 14 bases between them. Germline V CDR1 and CDR2: MNHEY, SMNVEV (reference sequence). CDR3 in amino acids: CASSPVDSPYEQYF. Here the CDR3 DNA reads TGTGCCAGCAGCCCTGTGGATTCACCCTACGAGCAGTACTTC.

V gene TRBV7-9 combines with J gene TRBJ2-1, with 9 bases that match TRBD2. The CDR3 spans 16 residues. Germline lookup yields CDR1 SEHNR and CDR2 FQNEAQ (reference sequence). With V trimmed by 1 base and J by 7 bases, 8 bases remained unmatched. This CDR3 reads CASSLVPPSGANEQFF. CDR3 sequence (DNA): TGTGCCAGCAGCTTAGTCCCCCCTAGCGGGGCGAATGAGCAGTTCTTC.

The chain carries TRBV3-1 and TRBJ2-7, with D unclear. This CDR3 contains 13 residues. From germline, CDR1 is LGHDT and CDR2 YNNKEL (reference sequence). V was clipped by 2 bases and J by 3 bases, with 8 bases between them. The CDR3 nucleotides read TGTGCCAGCAGCCAAAGGGTGTTCTACGAGCAGTACTTC. Translating it yields CASSQRVFYEQYF.

This clonotype was recorded only once. This chain uses TRBV27 with TRBJ2-1; 14 positions match TRBD2. This CDR3 has 16 residues. Germline V gene data show CDR1 as MNHEY and CDR2 as SMNVEV (reference sequence). The ends lost 3 bases at V and 10 bases at J; junction bases unmatched: 8. Here the CDR3 reads CASSFGTSGRATEQFF. CDR3 sequence (DNA): TGTGCCAGCAGTTTCGGGACTAGCGGGAGAGCTACCGAGCAGTTCTTC.

The chain couples TRBV29-1 to TRBJ2-2; TRBD2 is a possible D gene (5 bases). The length of the CDR3 is 16 residues. V lost 2 bases and J 4 bases, leaving 17 bases between the germline ends. Germline V gene lookup returns CDR1 SQVTM and CDR2 ANQGSEA. CDR3 protein: CSVELPTRVSTGELFF. The CDR3 DNA follows: TGCAGCGTTGAACTCCCCACGAGGGTGAGCACCGGGGAGCTGTTTTTT.

This chain uses TRBV10-3 with TRBJ2-7; 9 nucleotides agree with TRBD2. Trimming cost V 0 bases and J 4 bases; bases outside gene matches: 10. This CDR3 has 17 amino acids. Per the germline V gene, CDR1 is ENHRY and CDR2 is SYGVKD. The CDR3 protein is CAISESGGTSPVYEQYF. CDR3 coding DNA: TGTGCCATCAGTGAGTCGGGGGGGACTAGCCCTGTATACGAGCAGTACTTC.